These 10 T cell receptor beta chains came from one sample sequenced in a study of CD4+ T cells in melanoma. Libraries were prepared by immunoSEQ multiplex PCR; TCRdb keeps only in-frame clonotypes and omits some of them. The sample has roughly 21,000 clones; approximately 78% are singletons. The source of these receptors is a human donor with melanoma.

The chain recombines TRBV5-1 with TRBJ2-5; 12 nucleotides line up with TRBD2. Germline V gene sequence: CDR1 SGHRS, CDR2 YFSETQ. The CDR3 covers 21 residues. V dropped 4 bases and J dropped 5; count of bases not matched to a gene: 24. The CDR3 bases are TGCGCCAGCAGCCTACCGCTTGGCGGGTCGGCTAGCGGGGGGGTTAAGGAGACCCAGTACTTC. Its translation: CASSLPLGGSASGGVKETQYF.

This rearrangement joins TRBV5-1 to TRBJ2-3, with D unclear. The germline gives CDR1 SGHRS, CDR2 YFSETQ. This CDR3 comprises 13 residues. V dropped 0 bases and J dropped 3 bases, with 5 bases sitting between them. DNA for the CDR3: TGCGCCAGCAGCTTGGGGGCGACAGATACGCAGTATTTT. Translated: CASSLGATDTQYF.

This clone was detected a few times. The chain couples TRBV18 to TRBJ2-2; 9 bases align to TRBD1. V shed 3 bases and J 0 bases; nucleotides not matched to a gene: 2. CDR3 length: 16 residues. In germline, CDR1 is KGHSH, CDR2 LQKENI. The CDR3 loop is CASSPGQGTNTGELFF. The DNA for the CDR3 is TGTGCCAGCTCACCGGGACAGGGCACGAACACCGGGGAGCTGTTTTTT.

V and J are TRBV5-1 and TRBJ2-2, with 11 bases that match TRBD2. The CDR3 has 18 residues. Germline loops: CDR1 SGHRS, CDR2 YFSETQ. Trimming removed 0 bases from V and 3 bases from J; junction bases left unmatched: 7. CDR3 DNA sequence: TGCGCCAGCAGCTTGGCCGCGACTAGCGGGGTGGACACCGGGGAGCTGTTTTTT. Its protein product is CASSLAATSGVDTGELFF.

In this sample, this clone turned up a few times. The V and J genes are TRBV15 and TRBJ2-7; 9 bases are shared with TRBD2. V was pared by 0 bases and J by 4 bases, with 7 bases of the junction left unmatched. This CDR3 contains 16 residues. Germline V gene sequence: CDR1 LNHNV, CDR2 YYDKDF (reference sequence). CDR3 nucleotide sequence: TGTGCCACCAGCAGAGAATACGGTAGCGGGGGATACGAGCAGTACTTC. This gives the protein CATSREYGSGGYEQYF.

This chain uses TRBV4-1 with TRBJ2-6; D not resolved. CDR3 length: 18 residues. The germline CDR1 and CDR2 sequences are MGHRA and YSYEKL. The V end lost 2 bases, the J end lost 0 bases, and 14 bases lay between the germline ends. DNA of the CDR3: TGCGCCAGCAGCCAATTCATACGAAAGAGCTCTGGGGCCAACGTCCTGACTTTC. It specifies CASSQFIRKSSGANVLTF.

This chain joins TRBV15 and TRBJ1-6, with D maybe TRBD1 (5 bases). Germline CDR1 LNHNV, CDR2 YYDKDF (reference sequence). This CDR3 is built from 16 residues. The V end was cut by 3 bases, the J end by 0 bases, with 9 bases between. In DNA, the CDR3 is TGTGCCACCAGCAGTGGGGGATACTCCTATAATTCACCCCTCCACTTT. Amino acid sequence: CATSSGGYSYNSPLHF.

The V call is TRBV11-1, the J call TRBJ1-1, with 7 bases lining up with TRBD1. The V and J ends lost 1 base and 0 bases, in that order; junction bases with no gene match: 5. CDR1 and CDR2 from the germline V gene are SGHAT and FQDESV (reference sequence). The CDR3 runs 16 residues. CDR3 DNA sequence: TGTGCCAGCAGCTTAGGGTTGGGACAGCTGAACACTGAAGCTTTCTTT. As protein: CASSLGLGQLNTEAFF.

The V call is TRBV9, the J call TRBJ1-6; D is undetermined. The V end lost 3 bases, the J end lost 0 bases, and 7 bases lay between the germline ends. Germline V gives CDR1 SGDLS, CDR2 YYNGEE. The CDR3 sequence is 15 residues long. CDR3: CASSGVGSYNSPLHF. The CDR3 coding sequence is TGTGCCAGCAGCGGGGTGGGCTCCTATAATTCACCCCTCCACTTT.

The rearrangement uses TRBV5-4 and TRBJ2-4, with TRBD2 as a possible D gene (5 bases). Germline CDR1 reads SGHNT; CDR2 reads YYREEE (reference sequence). The V end lost 2 bases, the J end lost 8 bases, and 11 bases lay between the germline ends. The CDR3 runs to 13 residues. CDR3 bases: TGTGCCAGCAGCTTTCGGGGAAGGGACATTCAGTACTTC. Its translation is CASSFRGRDIQYF.